Below are 11 T cell receptor beta chains sequenced from a single sample in a study of blood T cell repertoires in COVID-19. Libraries were prepared by immunoSEQ multiplex PCR; TCRdb keeps only in-frame clonotypes and omits some of them. The sample has about 95,000 clones, about 80% seen once. Material: peripheral blood. These receptors were obtained from a human donor in a cohort sampled during active COVID-19.

CDR3 residues: CASSMGAGGRSTYEQYF. CDR3 DNA: TGTGCCAGTAGCATGGGGGCGGGAGGGCGATCGACCTACGAGCAGTACTTC. This rearrangement joins TRBV19 to TRBJ2-7; 9 bases are a match to TRBD2. Germline loops: CDR1 LNHDA, CDR2 SQIVND (reference sequence). This CDR3 spans 17 amino acids. The V and J ends lost 6 bases and 2 bases, in that order; junction bases with no gene match: 14.

The genes are TRBV7-2 and TRBJ2-5, with 9 nucleotides matching TRBD2. Unmatched junction bases numbered 5, after V lost 4 bases and J lost 5 bases. The CDR3 runs to 14 residues. Germline lookup yields CDR1 SGHTA and CDR2 FQGNSA. CDR3 in amino acids: CASSYSGGGETQYF. For the CDR3, the DNA is TGTGCCAGCAGCTATAGCGGGGGTGGGGAGACCCAGTACTTC.

The gene calls are TRBV5-1 and TRBJ1-2; D is possibly TRBD1 (5 bases). Deletions cut 5 bases from V and 6 bases from J, with 14 bases between. CDR3 length: 13 amino acids. Germline-derived CDR1 and CDR2 are SGHRS and YFSETQ. CDR3 nucleotide sequence: TGCGCCAGCAGAGAAGGGGTTGGGGATGGCTACACCTTC. Protein product: CASREGVGDGYTF.

The gene calls are TRBV10-1 and TRBJ2-3, with D perhaps matching TRBD2 (5 bases). The CDR3 is 15 amino acids. Germline CDR1 WNHNN, CDR2 SYGVQD (reference sequence). Trimming removed 4 bases at V and 6 bases at J, with 17 bases between. In nucleotides, the CDR3 is TGCGCCAGCAGTGTTGACGGGAAGGGTGCGGATACGCAGTATTTT. As protein: CASSVDGKGADTQYF.

The chain carries TRBV6-2 or TRBV6-3 and TRBJ2-3; 9 positions match TRBD1. V was pared by 6 bases and J by 5 bases, with 9 bases of the junction left unmatched. Germline CDR1 is MNHEY and CDR2 is SVGEGT. The CDR3 runs 15 residues. The chain's CDR3 is CASSARTGVGDTQYF. The CDR3 coding sequence is TGTGCCAGCAGCGCCCGGACAGGGGTTGGAGATACGCAGTATTTT.

This chain links TRBV19 with TRBJ1-6; TRBD1 agrees at 10 bases. CDR1 is LNHDA and CDR2 is SQIVND in the germline V gene (reference sequence). V shed 6 bases, J shed 0 bases, and the junction held 8 bases outside the gene matches. The CDR3 sequence is 18 residues long. In DNA, the CDR3 is TGTGCCAGTAGCACCCGGGGACAGGGGAGCTCCTATAATTCACCCCTCCACTTT. It is translated as CASSTRGQGSSYNSPLHF. Looking up the rest from reference TRBV19 and TRBJ1-6 gives the full variable domain: DGGITQSPKYLFRKEGQNVTLSCEQNLNHDAMYWYRQDPGQGLRLIYYSQIVNDFQKGDIAEGYSVSREKKESFPLTVTSAQKNPTAFYLCASSTRGQGSSYNSPLHFGNGTRLTVT.

The V call is TRBV29-1, the J call TRBJ2-3; D is unresolved. Germline-derived CDR1 and CDR2 are SQVTM and ANQGSEA. The CDR3 runs 13 residues. V was pared by 2 bases and J by 1 base, with 7 bases between. The CDR3 sequence is CSVEKTGTDTQYF. CDR3 DNA sequence: TGCAGCGTTGAAAAAACAGGCACAGATACGCAGTATTTT.

The J gene is TRBJ2-7, the V gene TRBV18; TRBD1 is a possible D gene (5 bases). The CDR3 has 13 amino acids. Germline CDR1 and CDR2: KGHSH and LQKENI. V was clipped by 8 bases and J by 6 bases, with 17 bases between them. CDR3 in DNA: TGTGCCAGCCGGGTAGGGGCCACTCTCGAGCAGTACTTC. It encodes CASRVGATLEQYF.

This chain joins TRBV7-8 and TRBJ1-1; D gene ambiguous. V gave up 5 bases and J gave up 0 bases, with 7 bases separating them. This CDR3 contains 13 residues. Germline V lookup: CDR1 SGHVS, CDR2 FQNEAQ. CDR3 in amino acids: CASSSRMNTEAFF. CDR3 DNA sequence: TGTGCCAGCAGCAGCAGGATGAACACTGAAGCTTTCTTT.

This clone was observed a few times. V gene TRBV28 combines with J gene TRBJ1-2; possibly TRBD1 for D (6 bases). The germline V and J ends were trimmed by 3 bases and 8 bases, with 13 bases remaining between them. Looked up from germline, CDR1 is MDHEN and CDR2 is SYDVKM. There are 13 residues in the CDR3. The CDR3 bases are TGTGCCAGCAGTTTGCCGACAGGAGTAGGCTACACCTTC. Amino acid sequence: CASSLPTGVGYTF.

The chain uses TRBV2 and TRBJ1-2; a possible D gene is TRBD1 (5 bases). V lost 4 bases and J lost 4, with 25 bases in between. Germline V gives CDR1 SNHLY, CDR2 FYNNEI. The CDR3 is 18 residues long. CDR3 sequence reads: CASSGGFGQGSAIYGYTF. CDR3 coding DNA: TGTGCCAGCAGTGGGGGTTTTGGGCAGGGTTCCGCGATCTATGGCTACACCTTC.